This note documents a single T cell receptor (beta chain) sequence. This CDR3 comprises 15 residues. V was cut by 3 bases and J by 3 bases, with 12 bases left in between. Germline loops: CDR1 KGHSH, CDR2 LQKENI. Data came from immunoSEQ multiplex PCR; TCRdb stores just in-frame clones and leaves some out. The sample contains 140,000 to 150,000 clones, under 95% of which appear only once. This entry comes from a study of T cell responses to AZD1222 COVID-19 vaccine. Here the sequenced sample was peripheral blood, taken on day 0 of AZD1222 vaccination. The clonotype was recovered from an adult in good health. V usage is TRBV18 and J usage is TRBJ1-3; D is unresolved. The CDR3 sequence is CASSPREGLGNTIYF. The CDR3 nucleotides read TGTGCCAGCTCACCGAGGGAAGGGCTTGGAAACACCATATATTTT.